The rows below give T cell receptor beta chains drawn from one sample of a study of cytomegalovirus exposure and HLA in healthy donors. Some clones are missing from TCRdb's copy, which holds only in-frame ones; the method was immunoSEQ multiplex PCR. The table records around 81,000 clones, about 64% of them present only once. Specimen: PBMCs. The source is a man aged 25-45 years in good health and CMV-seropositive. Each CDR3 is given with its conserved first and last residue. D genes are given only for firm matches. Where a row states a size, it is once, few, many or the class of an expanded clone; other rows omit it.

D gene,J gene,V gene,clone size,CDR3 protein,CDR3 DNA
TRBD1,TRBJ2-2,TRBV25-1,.,CACKGQGAAGELFF,TGTGCCTGTAAGGGACAGGGGGCGGCCGGGGAGCTGTTTTTT
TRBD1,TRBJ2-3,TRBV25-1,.,CASSDSTGTGEPDTQYF,TGTGCCAGCAGTGATTCGACCGGGACAGGGGAACCAGATACGCAGTATTTT
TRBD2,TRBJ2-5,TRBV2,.,CASSEMLLAGEETQYF,TGTGCCAGCAGTGAAATGCTCCTAGCGGGGGAAGAGACCCAGTACTTC
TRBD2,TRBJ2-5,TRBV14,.,CASSRGLAGAYRAQETQYF,TGTGCCAGCAGCCGAGGACTAGCGGGGGCCTACCGGGCTCAAGAGACCCAGTACTTC
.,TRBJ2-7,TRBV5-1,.,CASSLIRGTSEQYF,TGCGCCAGCAGCTTGATACGGGGTACCTCCGAGCAGTACTTC
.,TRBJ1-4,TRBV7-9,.,CASSRDTYEKLFF,TGTGCCAGCAGCCGGGACACCTATGAAAAACTGTTTTTT
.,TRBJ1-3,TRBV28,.,CASSPPGDVDIRSGNTIYF,TGTGCCAGCAGTCCGCCAGGCGATGTGGACATCCGCTCTGGAAACACCATATATTTT
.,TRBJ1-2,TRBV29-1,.,CSVDRRDSHGYTF,TGCAGCGTTGATCGGCGGGATTCCCATGGCTACACCTTC
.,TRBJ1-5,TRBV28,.,CAAQAPSDQPQHF,TGTGCCGCCCAAGCCCCCTCTGATCAGCCCCAGCATTTT
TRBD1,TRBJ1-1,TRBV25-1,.,CASGESGQADSDAFF,TGTGCCAGTGGAGAATCGGGACAGGCGGATTCGGATGCTTTCTTT
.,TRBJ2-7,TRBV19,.,CASSIVGQGTLQQYF,TGTGCCAGTAGTATAGTGGGTCAGGGTACCCTCCAGCAGTACTTC
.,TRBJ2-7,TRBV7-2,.,CASSKLSLGWQIVYEQYF,TGTGCCAGCAGCAAACTTAGTCTGGGCTGGCAGATAGTCTACGAGCAGTACTTC
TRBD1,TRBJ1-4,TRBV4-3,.,CASSQEEGAGYEKLFF,TGCGCCAGCAGCCAAGAGGAGGGGGCAGGGTATGAAAAACTGTTTTTT
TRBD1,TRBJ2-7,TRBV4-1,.,CASSRSPGQGAHEQYF,TGCGCCAGCAGCAGATCGCCGGGACAGGGGGCCCACGAGCAGTACTTC
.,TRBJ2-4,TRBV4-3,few,CASSQEEKNIQYF,TGCGCCAGCAGCCAAGAGGAGAAAAACATTCAGTACTTC
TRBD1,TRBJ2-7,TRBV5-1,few,CASSGEQGFEQYF,TGCGCCAGCAGCGGAGAACAGGGGTTCGAGCAGTACTTC
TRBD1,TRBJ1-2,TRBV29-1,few,CSVGQGADYGYTF,TGCAGCGTTGGACAGGGGGCTGACTATGGCTACACCTTC
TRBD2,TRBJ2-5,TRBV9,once,CASSVTSGTQETQYF,TGTGCCAGCAGCGTTACTAGCGGGACCCAAGAGACCCAGTACTTC
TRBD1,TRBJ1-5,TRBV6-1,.,CASTRGEVGQPQHF,TGTGCCAGCACCAGGGGGGAGGTTGGGCAGCCCCAGCATTTT
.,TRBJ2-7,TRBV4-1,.,CASSPRDTSPYEQYF,TGCGCCAGCAGCCCCAGGGACACTTCCCCCTACGAGCAGTACTTC
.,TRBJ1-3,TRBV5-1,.,CASSLAFGAGAGNTIYF,TGCGCCAGCAGCTTGGCCTTTGGGGCAGGGGCTGGAAACACCATATATTTT
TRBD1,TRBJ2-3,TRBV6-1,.,CASSEALRTGVVNTQYF,TGTGCCAGCAGTGAAGCGCTTAGGACAGGGGTTGTTAATACGCAGTATTTT
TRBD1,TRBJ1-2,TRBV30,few,CAWSVGQGSYGYTF,TGTGCCTGGAGTGTGGGACAGGGGAGCTATGGCTACACCTTC
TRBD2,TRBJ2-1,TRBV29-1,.,CSVVPGLVKGNEQFF,TGCAGCGTAGTACCGGGACTAGTGAAGGGGAATGAGCAGTTCTTC
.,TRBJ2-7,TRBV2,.,CASRALGAYEQYF,TGTGCCAGCAGGGCCCTAGGGGCCTACGAGCAGTACTTC
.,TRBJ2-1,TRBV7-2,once,CASSPRGGEQFF,TGTGCCAGCAGCCCCAGGGGCGGGGAGCAGTTCTTC
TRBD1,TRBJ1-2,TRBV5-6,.,CASSLKSGGYYTF,TGTGCCAGCAGCTTGAAGTCAGGGGGCTACTACACCTTC
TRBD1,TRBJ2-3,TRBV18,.,CASSPRQGANTDTQYF,TGTGCCAGCTCACCTCGACAGGGGGCTAACACAGATACGCAGTATTTT
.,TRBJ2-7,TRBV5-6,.,CASSLAGKGDEQYF,TGTGCCAGCAGCTTGGCCGGTAAGGGGGACGAGCAGTACTTC
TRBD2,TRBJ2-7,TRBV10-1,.,CASSERTSGSSYEQYF,TGCGCCAGCAGTGAGAGGACGAGCGGGAGCTCCTACGAGCAGTACTTC
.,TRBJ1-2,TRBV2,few,CASKQALANYGYTF,TGTGCCAGCAAACAGGCTCTAGCTAACTATGGCTACACCTTC
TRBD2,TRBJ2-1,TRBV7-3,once,CASSVAGLPQNEQFF,TGTGCCAGCAGCGTAGCGGGCCTCCCACAGAATGAGCAGTTCTTC
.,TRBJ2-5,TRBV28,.,CASSLESGIQETQYF,TGTGCCAGCAGTTTAGAGTCGGGGATTCAAGAGACCCAGTACTTC
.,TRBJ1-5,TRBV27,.,CASPRGLNQPQHF,TGTGCCAGTCCCAGGGGTCTAAATCAGCCCCAGCATTTT
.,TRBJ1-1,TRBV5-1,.,CASRKDTTVTEAFF,TGCGCCAGCAGAAAGGACACTACCGTGACTGAAGCTTTCTTT
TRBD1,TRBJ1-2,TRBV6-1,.,CASSELGTGGAPGYTF,TGTGCCAGCAGTGAACTAGGAACAGGGGGCGCGCCTGGCTACACCTTC
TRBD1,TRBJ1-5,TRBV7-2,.,CASSSRTGRGNQPQHF,TGTGCCAGCAGCTCCAGGACAGGGCGGGGCAATCAGCCCCAGCATTTT
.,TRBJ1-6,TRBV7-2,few,CASSFDRPLVDSPLHF,TGTGCCAGCAGCTTCGATCGCCCTCTCGTAGATTCACCCCTCCACTTT
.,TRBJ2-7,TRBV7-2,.,CASSSNWGGEQYF,TGTGCCAGCAGCTCCAACTGGGGCGGCGAGCAGTACTTC
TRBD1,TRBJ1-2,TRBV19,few,CASSIGDRGRGYTF,TGTGCCAGTAGTATAGGGGACAGGGGTCGGGGCTACACCTTC
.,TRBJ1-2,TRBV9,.,CASSVGARDGYTF,TGTGCCAGCAGCGTTGGGGCTCGTGACGGCTACACCTTC
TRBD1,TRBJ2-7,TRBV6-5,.,CASSGLGQGAYEQYF,TGTGCCAGCAGTGGGCTGGGACAGGGGGCCTACGAGCAGTACTTC
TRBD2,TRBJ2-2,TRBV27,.,CASSSVSGGRLFF,TGTGCCAGCAGTTCCGTTAGCGGGGGAAGGCTGTTTTTT
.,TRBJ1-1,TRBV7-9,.,CASSFVGRGGRRTEAFF,TGTGCCAGCAGCTTTGTCGGCCGGGGGGGGCGCAGAACTGAAGCTTTCTTT
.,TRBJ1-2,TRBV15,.,CATSRDSGYERYTF,TGTGCCACCAGCAGAGATTCGGGTTACGAGCGCTACACCTTC
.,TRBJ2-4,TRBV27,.,CASSPNKGGNIQYF,TGTGCCAGCAGTCCAAACAAGGGAGGAAACATTCAGTACTTC